The rows below give T cell receptor beta chains drawn from one sample of a study of high-grade serous ovarian cancer treatment subgroups. Method: immunoSEQ multiplex PCR; TCRdb's copy keeps in-frame clones and lacks some. The repertoire has approximately 40,000 clones, around 80% of them found once; the top ten carry less than 4%. The sequenced sample was tumor tissue. Receptors originate from a human donor with high-grade serous ovarian cancer. The CDR3 runs from the conserved cysteine through the conserved F or W. A D gene is named only where the DNA matches it firmly. Some rows have no size entry. The others give once, few or many, or a class for an expanded clone.

d_gene: NA; j_gene: TRBJ2-2; abundance: NA; v_gene: TRBV7-9; CDR3nt: TGTGCCAGCAGCTCAGCCGGGTACCACACAAACACCGGGGAGCTGTTTTTT; CDR3aa: CASSSAGYHTNTGELFF
d_gene: NA; j_gene: TRBJ1-5; abundance: NA; v_gene: TRBV6-6; CDR3nt: TGTGCCAGCAGTTACGCGGTTAATCAGCCCCAGCATTTT; CDR3aa: CASSYAVNQPQHF
d_gene: NA; j_gene: TRBJ2-7; abundance: NA; v_gene: TRBV5-4; CDR3nt: TGTGCCAGCAGCTGGCGGACAGGGACCTCCGGGACTAACTCCTACGAGCAGTACTTC; CDR3aa: CASSWRTGTSGTNSYEQYF
d_gene: NA; j_gene: TRBJ2-1; abundance: NA; v_gene: TRBV9; CDR3nt: TGTGCCAGCAGCGTGGGCCCCGGTGAGCAGTTCTTC; CDR3aa: CASSVGPGEQFF
d_gene: NA; j_gene: TRBJ2-4; abundance: few; v_gene: TRBV5-4; CDR3nt: TGTGCCAGCAGCTTGGGGGGAGTGAGAAACATTCAGTACTTC; CDR3aa: CASSLGGVRNIQYF
d_gene: NA; j_gene: TRBJ2-1; abundance: once; v_gene: TRBV5-8; CDR3nt: TGTGCCAGCAGCTTATCCGACAGCTATGAGCAGTTCTTC; CDR3aa: CASSLSDSYEQFF
d_gene: TRBD1; j_gene: TRBJ1-5; abundance: NA; v_gene: TRBV6-1; CDR3nt: TGTGCCAGCAGTGAAAACAGGGGGCACAATCAGCCCCAGCATTTT; CDR3aa: CASSENRGHNQPQHF
d_gene: NA; j_gene: TRBJ2-3; abundance: NA; v_gene: TRBV27; CDR3nt: TGTGCCAGCAGTTCCCGGACAGGGAGGGGTACAATTGATACGCAGTATTTT; CDR3aa: CASSSRTGRGTIDTQYF
d_gene: TRBD1; j_gene: TRBJ1-2; abundance: NA; v_gene: TRBV5-1; CDR3nt: TGCGCCAGCAGCTGGGGGACAGTGGTATATGGCTACACCTTC; CDR3aa: CASSWGTVVYGYTF
d_gene: TRBD2; j_gene: TRBJ2-1; abundance: NA; v_gene: TRBV27; CDR3nt: TGTGCCAGCTCCTTGAGACTAGCGGAGTTCAATGAGCAGTTCTTC; CDR3aa: CASSLRLAEFNEQFF
d_gene: TRBD1; j_gene: TRBJ1-5; abundance: few; v_gene: TRBV6-1; CDR3nt: TGTGCCAGCAGTGAAGAGGACAGGGGGACCAGCAATCAGCCCCAGCATTTT; CDR3aa: CASSEEDRGTSNQPQHF
d_gene: TRBD2; j_gene: TRBJ2-5; abundance: NA; v_gene: TRBV10-2; CDR3nt: TGCGCCAGCAGTGAGGCCTGGTGGCTAGCGGGGGAGGAGACCCAGTACTTC; CDR3aa: CASSEAWWLAGEETQYF
d_gene: TRBD2; j_gene: TRBJ2-1; abundance: NA; v_gene: TRBV4-3; CDR3nt: TGCGCCAGCAGCCGTCACACTAGCGGAAGTAATGAGCAGTTCTTC; CDR3aa: CASSRHTSGSNEQFF
d_gene: TRBD1; j_gene: TRBJ2-6; abundance: few; v_gene: TRBV28; CDR3nt: TGTGCCAGCAGCCCCTGGGACAGCTCTGGGGCCAACGTCCTGACTTTC; CDR3aa: CASSPWDSSGANVLTF
d_gene: NA; j_gene: TRBJ2-4; abundance: NA; v_gene: TRBV29-1; CDR3nt: TGCAGCGTTGAAGGAGGAGGGGGCATACTAGCCAAAAACATTCAGTACTTC; CDR3aa: CSVEGGGGILAKNIQYF
d_gene: NA; j_gene: TRBJ1-1; abundance: NA; v_gene: TRBV4-3; CDR3nt: TGCGCCAGCAGCCAAGTAGGTTGGGGTCGGGAAGCTTTCTTT; CDR3aa: CASSQVGWGREAFF
d_gene: TRBD2; j_gene: TRBJ2-5; abundance: NA; v_gene: TRBV4-1; CDR3nt: TGCGCCAGCAGCCAAGTCCCACTAGCGGGAGAGACCCAGTACTTC; CDR3aa: CASSQVPLAGETQYF
d_gene: NA; j_gene: TRBJ2-7; abundance: NA; v_gene: TRBV11-2; CDR3nt: TGTGCCAGCAGCTTAGTGCAGGGGCAACGCGAGCAGTACTTC; CDR3aa: CASSLVQGQREQYF
d_gene: TRBD2; j_gene: TRBJ2-5; abundance: NA; v_gene: TRBV15; CDR3nt: TGTGCCACCAGCAGAGATTATACCAGCGGGGGGGATAAAGAGACCCAGTACTTC; CDR3aa: CATSRDYTSGGDKETQYF
d_gene: TRBD1; j_gene: TRBJ1-2; abundance: NA; v_gene: TRBV5-1; CDR3nt: TGCGCCAGCAGATCCGGGACAGGGCTTTTGAATGGCTACACCTTC; CDR3aa: CASRSGTGLLNGYTF
d_gene: NA; j_gene: TRBJ2-2; abundance: NA; v_gene: TRBV7-3; CDR3nt: TGTGCCAGCAGCTTCAACAGGGAGAACACCGGGGAGCTGTTTTTT; CDR3aa: CASSFNRENTGELFF
d_gene: NA; j_gene: TRBJ1-1; abundance: NA; v_gene: TRBV20-1; CDR3nt: TGCAGTGCTAGCCAGAACACTGAAGCTTTCTTT; CDR3aa: CSASQNTEAFF
d_gene: NA; j_gene: TRBJ2-7; abundance: NA; v_gene: TRBV19; CDR3nt: TGTGCCAGTAGCCCCAACTCCTACGAGCAGTACTTC; CDR3aa: CASSPNSYEQYF
d_gene: NA; j_gene: TRBJ1-4; abundance: NA; v_gene: TRBV21-1; CDR3nt: TGTGCCAGCAGCTTAACAGAGAGAGATGCAACTAATGAAAAACTGTTTTTT; CDR3aa: CASSLTERDATNEKLFF